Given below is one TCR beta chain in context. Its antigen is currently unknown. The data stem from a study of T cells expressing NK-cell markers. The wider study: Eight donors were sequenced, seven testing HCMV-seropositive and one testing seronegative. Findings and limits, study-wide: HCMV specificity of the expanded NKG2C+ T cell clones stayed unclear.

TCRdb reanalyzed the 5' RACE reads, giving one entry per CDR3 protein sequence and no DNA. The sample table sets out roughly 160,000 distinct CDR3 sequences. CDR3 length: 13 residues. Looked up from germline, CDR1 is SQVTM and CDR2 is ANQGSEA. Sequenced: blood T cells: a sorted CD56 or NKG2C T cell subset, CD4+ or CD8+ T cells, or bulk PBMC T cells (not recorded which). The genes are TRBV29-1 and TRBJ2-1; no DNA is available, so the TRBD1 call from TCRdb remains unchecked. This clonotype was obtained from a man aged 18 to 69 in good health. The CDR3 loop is CSVFGTNNNEQFF.